This T cell receptor beta chain was sequenced for a study of human T cells and chemical hapten exposure. Trimming took 2 bases from V and 3 from J, leaving 14 bases between them. The CDR3 is made up of 15 amino acids. TCRdb fed the RACE reads into MiXCR, producing one record per CDR3 protein. The top ten hold about 3% of the sample, which has about 120,000 distinct CDR3 sequences, roughly 14% seen once. In this sample, this clonotype turned up many times. Time point of the sample: pre-sensitization, week 0. The treatment here: therapeutic diphenylcyclopropenone sensitization with weekly scalp DPC. This clonotype was obtained from a woman between 18 and 29 years old with alopecia areata. Some clones in this sample may be carry-over from other donors' samples. The V and J genes are TRBV12-3 or TRBV12-4 and TRBJ2-7, with D possibly being TRBD1 (5 bases). This material consisted of whole blood, taken in connection with sensitization to the hapten diphenylcyclopropenone (DPC). CDR3: CASSLMQGGDYEQYF. CDR3 in DNA: TGTGCCAGCAGTTTAATGCAGGGTGGGGACTACGAGCAGTACTTC.